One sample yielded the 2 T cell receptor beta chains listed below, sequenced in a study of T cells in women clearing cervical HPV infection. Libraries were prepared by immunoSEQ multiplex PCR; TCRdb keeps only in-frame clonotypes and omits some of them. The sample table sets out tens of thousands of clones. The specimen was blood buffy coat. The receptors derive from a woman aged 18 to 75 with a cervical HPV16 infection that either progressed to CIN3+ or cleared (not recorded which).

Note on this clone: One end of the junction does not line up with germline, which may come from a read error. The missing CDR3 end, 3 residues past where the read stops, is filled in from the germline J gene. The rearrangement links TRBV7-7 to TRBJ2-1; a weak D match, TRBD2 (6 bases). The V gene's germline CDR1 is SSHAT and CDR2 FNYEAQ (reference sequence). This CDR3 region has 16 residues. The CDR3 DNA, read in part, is TGTGCTAGCAGCTTAGGGGTGGAGGGGTCTGGCAATGAG. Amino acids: CASSLGVEGSGNE. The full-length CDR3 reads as CASSLGVEGSGNEQFF. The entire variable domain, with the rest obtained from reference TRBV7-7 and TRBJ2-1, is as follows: GAGVSQSPRYKVTKRGQDVTLRCDPISSHATLYWYQQALGQGPEFLTYFNYEAQPDKSGLPSDRFSAERPEGSISTLTIQRTEQRDSAMYRCASSLGVEGSGNEQFFGPGTRLTVL.

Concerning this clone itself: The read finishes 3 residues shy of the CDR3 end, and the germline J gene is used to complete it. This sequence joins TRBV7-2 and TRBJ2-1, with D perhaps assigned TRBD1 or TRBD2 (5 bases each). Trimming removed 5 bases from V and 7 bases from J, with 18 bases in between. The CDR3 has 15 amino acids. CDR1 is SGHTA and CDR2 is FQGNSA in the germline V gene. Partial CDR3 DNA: TGTGCCAGCAGCCAACAGGAGGAGAGGGGTAATGAG. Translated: CASSQQEERGNE. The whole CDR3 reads CASSQQEERGNEQFF.